A selection of T cell receptor beta chains follows, all from one sample in a study of blood T cell repertoires in COVID-19. The data were produced by immunoSEQ multiplex PCR, yet TCRdb's version contains in-frame clones alone and is incomplete. This table holds 100,000 to 150,000 clones, 55% to 75% found once. Specimen: peripheral blood. These receptors were collected from a woman between 70 and 85 years old with acute or convalescent COVID-19. Both conserved end residues are part of each CDR3. The order of the fields is clone size, D gene, V gene, J gene, CDR3 protein, CDR3 DNA. The D gene is left open where the match is weak. For some rows the clone size is stated as once, few or many, or as a class when expanded; others skip it.

clone size: -; D gene: TRBD1; V gene: TRBV29-1; J gene: TRBJ1-4; CDR3 protein: CSVRAGGGEKLFF; CDR3 DNA: TGCAGCGTTCGAGCAGGGGGCGGGGAAAAACTGTTTTTT
clone size: -; D gene: -; V gene: TRBV11-2; J gene: TRBJ2-7; CDR3 protein: CASSFFLVGGTYEQYF; CDR3 DNA: TGTGCCAGCAGCTTCTTTCTAGTGGGTGGAACCTACGAGCAGTACTTC
clone size: -; D gene: TRBD1; V gene: TRBV6-5; J gene: TRBJ2-7; CDR3 protein: CASSQTGVGSYEQYF; CDR3 DNA: TGTGCCAGCAGTCAGACAGGGGTCGGTTCCTACGAGCAGTACTTC
clone size: few; D gene: -; V gene: TRBV2; J gene: TRBJ2-6; CDR3 protein: CASQGGANVLTF; CDR3 DNA: TGTGCCAGCCAGGGGGGGGCCAACGTCCTGACTTTC
clone size: few; D gene: TRBD2; V gene: TRBV4-1; J gene: TRBJ2-7; CDR3 protein: CASSQEGGPYEQYF; CDR3 DNA: TGCGCCAGCAGCCAAGAGGGAGGGCCCTACGAGCAGTACTTC
clone size: once; D gene: -; V gene: TRBV5-4; J gene: TRBJ1-2; CDR3 protein: CASSFRARPNYGYTF; CDR3 DNA: TGTGCCAGCAGTTTCAGGGCACGACCTAACTATGGCTACACCTTC
clone size: -; D gene: TRBD2; V gene: TRBV5-1; J gene: TRBJ2-7; CDR3 protein: CASSAGTSTDEQYF; CDR3 DNA: TGCGCCAGCAGCGCCGGGACTAGCACTGACGAGCAGTACTTC
clone size: -; D gene: -; V gene: TRBV5-1; J gene: TRBJ2-7; CDR3 protein: CASSSPGLAREQYF; CDR3 DNA: TGCGCCAGCAGCTCCCCGGGACTGGCCCGCGAGCAGTACTTC
clone size: -; D gene: -; V gene: TRBV3-1/TRBV3-2; J gene: TRBJ1-1; CDR3 protein: CASSQEVWEILRDTEAFF; CDR3 DNA: TGTGCCAGCAGCCAAGAAGTTTGGGAGATACTAAGGGACACTGAAGCTTTCTTT
clone size: -; D gene: TRBD2; V gene: TRBV10-1; J gene: TRBJ2-2; CDR3 protein: CASSPSGGATTGELFF; CDR3 DNA: TGCGCCAGCAGTCCTAGCGGGGGGGCAACCACCGGGGAGCTGTTTTTT
clone size: few; D gene: -; V gene: TRBV5-1; J gene: TRBJ1-1; CDR3 protein: CASSLAVDGGEAFF; CDR3 DNA: TGCGCCAGCAGCTTGGCCGTGGACGGGGGAGAAGCTTTCTTT
clone size: -; D gene: TRBD1; V gene: TRBV28; J gene: TRBJ1-5; CDR3 protein: CASRTGRQPQHF; CDR3 DNA: TGTGCCAGCCGGACAGGGAGACAGCCCCAGCATTTT
clone size: once; D gene: TRBD2; V gene: TRBV6-5; J gene: TRBJ2-1; CDR3 protein: CASSSSGTSYEQFF; CDR3 DNA: TGTGCCAGCAGTTCGTCCGGGACTAGCTATGAGCAGTTCTTC
clone size: -; D gene: -; V gene: TRBV9; J gene: TRBJ2-1; CDR3 protein: CASSVARGPSYNEQFF; CDR3 DNA: TGTGCCAGCAGCGTAGCTCGAGGCCCTTCCTACAATGAGCAGTTCTTC
clone size: many; D gene: TRBD1; V gene: TRBV15; J gene: TRBJ1-4; CDR3 protein: CATSRGGTGVLEKLFF; CDR3 DNA: TGTGCCACCAGCAGAGGAGGGACAGGGGTACTGGAAAAACTGTTTTTT
clone size: few; D gene: -; V gene: TRBV10-2; J gene: TRBJ1-4; CDR3 protein: CASSEYRNEKLFF; CDR3 DNA: TGCGCCAGCAGTGAGTACAGAAATGAAAAACTGTTTTTT
clone size: medium-sized; D gene: TRBD1; V gene: TRBV11-2; J gene: TRBJ1-3; CDR3 protein: CASSYTTGEAGNTIYF; CDR3 DNA: TGTGCCAGCAGCTACACGACAGGGGAGGCTGGAAACACCATATATTTT
clone size: -; D gene: -; V gene: TRBV4-1; J gene: TRBJ2-2; CDR3 protein: CASSREGNTGELFF; CDR3 DNA: TGCGCCAGCAGCCGCGAGGGGAACACCGGGGAGCTGTTTTTT
clone size: -; D gene: -; V gene: TRBV19; J gene: TRBJ1-4; CDR3 protein: CASSQHRKTGTKNEKLFF; CDR3 DNA: TGTGCCAGTAGTCAACACCGAAAAACAGGAACCAAGAATGAAAAACTGTTTTTT
clone size: -; D gene: -; V gene: TRBV27; J gene: TRBJ2-5; CDR3 protein: CASSLSYQETQYF; CDR3 DNA: TGTGCCAGCAGTTTATCCTACCAAGAGACCCAGTACTTC
clone size: -; D gene: TRBD1; V gene: TRBV6-6; J gene: TRBJ1-4; CDR3 protein: CASNRGHTGEKLFF; CDR3 DNA: TGTGCCAGCAACAGGGGGCATACGGGTGAAAAACTGTTTTTT
clone size: once; D gene: TRBD2; V gene: TRBV4-2; J gene: TRBJ2-3; CDR3 protein: CASSQLLAGMSTDTQYF; CDR3 DNA: TGTGCCAGCAGCCAGTTGCTAGCGGGTATGAGTACAGATACGCAGTATTTT
clone size: -; D gene: -; V gene: TRBV5-6; J gene: TRBJ2-3; CDR3 protein: CASSLEGVGDTQYF; CDR3 DNA: TGTGCCAGCAGCTTGGAAGGGGTCGGAGATACGCAGTATTTT
clone size: -; D gene: -; V gene: TRBV29-1; J gene: TRBJ1-2; CDR3 protein: CSVERGNGYTF; CDR3 DNA: TGCAGCGTTGAACGGGGGAATGGCTACACCTTC
clone size: -; D gene: TRBD1; V gene: TRBV28; J gene: TRBJ1-2; CDR3 protein: CASSPWDRPPSYTF; CDR3 DNA: TGTGCCAGCAGTCCTTGGGACAGGCCCCCATCCTACACCTTC
clone size: -; D gene: TRBD1; V gene: TRBV30; J gene: TRBJ1-2; CDR3 protein: CAWSRQGNYGYTF; CDR3 DNA: TGTGCCTGGAGTCGACAGGGTAACTATGGCTACACCTTC
clone size: -; D gene: TRBD2; V gene: TRBV7-2; J gene: TRBJ2-7; CDR3 protein: CASSLSGGAGEQYF; CDR3 DNA: TGTGCCAGCAGCTTAAGCGGGGGGGCGGGAGAGCAGTACTTC
clone size: few; D gene: TRBD1; V gene: TRBV9; J gene: TRBJ1-1; CDR3 protein: CASSQGGENTEAFF; CDR3 DNA: TGTGCCAGCAGCCAGGGGGGTGAGAACACTGAAGCTTTCTTT
clone size: -; D gene: TRBD1; V gene: TRBV9; J gene: TRBJ1-2; CDR3 protein: CASSAGGTRRVYGYTF; CDR3 DNA: TGTGCCAGCAGCGCAGGGGGGACCCGACGAGTCTATGGCTACACCTTC
clone size: few; D gene: TRBD1; V gene: TRBV5-8; J gene: TRBJ1-4; CDR3 protein: CATLSRGTSEKLFF; CDR3 DNA: TGTGCCACCCTCTCCAGGGGGACATCCGAAAAACTGTTTTTT
clone size: -; D gene: TRBD1; V gene: TRBV28; J gene: TRBJ2-5; CDR3 protein: CASSSAGQGEETQYF; CDR3 DNA: TGTGCCAGCAGTTCCGCGGGACAGGGTGAAGAGACCCAGTACTTC
clone size: -; D gene: TRBD2; V gene: TRBV6-1; J gene: TRBJ2-1; CDR3 protein: CASSDSGRAYNEQFF; CDR3 DNA: TGTGCCAGCAGTGATAGCGGGAGGGCCTACAATGAGCAGTTCTTC
clone size: -; D gene: -; V gene: TRBV19; J gene: TRBJ2-3; CDR3 protein: CASSLETASDTQYF; CDR3 DNA: TGTGCCAGTAGCTTGGAGACAGCCAGCGATACGCAGTATTTT
clone size: -; D gene: -; V gene: TRBV3-1/TRBV3-2; J gene: TRBJ2-2; CDR3 protein: CASSLSGNTGELFF; CDR3 DNA: TGTGCCAGCAGCCTTAGCGGGAACACCGGGGAGCTGTTTTTT
clone size: -; D gene: -; V gene: TRBV5-1; J gene: TRBJ2-7; CDR3 protein: CASSLAGFGQREQYF; CDR3 DNA: TGCGCCAGCAGCTTGGCCGGTTTTGGGCAACGCGAGCAGTACTTC
clone size: -; D gene: -; V gene: TRBV6-2/TRBV6-3; J gene: TRBJ1-3; CDR3 protein: CASSWRSSGNTIYF; CDR3 DNA: TGTGCCAGCAGTTGGAGGAGCTCTGGAAACACCATATATTTT
clone size: -; D gene: -; V gene: TRBV2; J gene: TRBJ2-3; CDR3 protein: CASWGPITDTQYF; CDR3 DNA: TGTGCCAGCTGGGGCCCGATCACAGATACGCAGTATTTT
clone size: -; D gene: -; V gene: TRBV5-4; J gene: TRBJ1-6; CDR3 protein: CASSFGTQYNSPLHF; CDR3 DNA: TGTGCCAGCAGCTTCGGGACACAGTATAATTCACCCCTCCACTTT
clone size: -; D gene: -; V gene: TRBV5-1; J gene: TRBJ2-4; CDR3 protein: CASSLTGAKNIQYF; CDR3 DNA: TGCGCCAGCAGCTTGACAGGGGCCAAAAACATTCAGTACTTC
clone size: -; D gene: -; V gene: TRBV6-2/TRBV6-3; J gene: TRBJ2-7; CDR3 protein: CASSQPPGYEQYF; CDR3 DNA: TGTGCCAGCAGTCAACCCCCGGGCTACGAGCAGTACTTC
clone size: -; D gene: TRBD2; V gene: TRBV5-1; J gene: TRBJ2-5; CDR3 protein: CASSLAVAGGPRQETQYF; CDR3 DNA: TGCGCCAGCAGCTTGGCAGTAGCGGGAGGGCCGCGGCAAGAGACCCAGTACTTC
clone size: -; D gene: TRBD2; V gene: TRBV10-1; J gene: TRBJ2-7; CDR3 protein: CASSTSGGEYEQYF; CDR3 DNA: TGCGCCAGCAGTACTAGCGGAGGGGAGTACGAGCAGTACTTC
clone size: -; D gene: -; V gene: TRBV24-1; J gene: TRBJ1-5; CDR3 protein: CATSDSSADQPQHF; CDR3 DNA: TGTGCCACCAGTGATTCATCCGCGGATCAGCCCCAGCATTTT
clone size: once; D gene: -; V gene: TRBV2; J gene: TRBJ2-3; CDR3 protein: CASKRTALTDTQYF; CDR3 DNA: TGTGCCAGCAAACGGACAGCACTCACAGATACGCAGTATTTT
clone size: -; D gene: -; V gene: TRBV19; J gene: TRBJ1-2; CDR3 protein: CASSAAATSRSGYTF; CDR3 DNA: TGTGCCAGTAGTGCCGCCGCGACGTCTAGGAGTGGCTACACCTTC
clone size: -; D gene: -; V gene: TRBV30; J gene: TRBJ2-3; CDR3 protein: CAWSAETGPSTDTQYF; CDR3 DNA: TGTGCCTGGAGTGCCGAGACAGGCCCAAGCACAGATACGCAGTATTTT
clone size: -; D gene: -; V gene: TRBV15; J gene: TRBJ1-4; CDR3 protein: CATSRVGGEKLFF; CDR3 DNA: TGTGCCACCAGCAGAGTGGGAGGTGAAAAACTGTTTTTT
clone size: -; D gene: -; V gene: TRBV7-8; J gene: TRBJ1-2; CDR3 protein: CASSGAQAYGYTF; CDR3 DNA: TGTGCCAGCAGCGGGGCACAGGCGTATGGCTACACCTTC
clone size: -; D gene: -; V gene: TRBV10-1; J gene: TRBJ2-1; CDR3 protein: CASSVTGNYNEQFF; CDR3 DNA: TGCGCCAGCAGTGTAACGGGGAACTACAATGAGCAGTTCTTC
clone size: -; D gene: TRBD2; V gene: TRBV13; J gene: TRBJ2-7; CDR3 protein: CASSKGAGLATYEQYF; CDR3 DNA: TGTGCCAGCAGCAAAGGGGCGGGACTAGCGACCTACGAGCAGTACTTC
clone size: -; D gene: TRBD1; V gene: TRBV18; J gene: TRBJ1-1; CDR3 protein: CASSTRGREAFF; CDR3 DNA: TGTGCCAGCTCAACGAGGGGGCGTGAAGCTTTCTTT
clone size: -; D gene: -; V gene: TRBV19; J gene: TRBJ1-2; CDR3 protein: CASSIAVGARYGYTF; CDR3 DNA: TGTGCCAGTAGTATAGCGGTGGGAGCCCGTTATGGCTACACCTTC
clone size: -; D gene: -; V gene: TRBV6-2/TRBV6-3; J gene: TRBJ2-7; CDR3 protein: CASSYIISATEQYF; CDR3 DNA: TGTGCCAGCAGTTATATAATTAGCGCCACCGAGCAGTACTTC
clone size: -; D gene: -; V gene: TRBV11-2; J gene: TRBJ2-1; CDR3 protein: CASSPGWGGMGEQFF; CDR3 DNA: TGTGCCAGCAGCCCGGGGTGGGGCGGGATGGGTGAGCAGTTCTTC
clone size: -; D gene: TRBD1; V gene: TRBV15; J gene: TRBJ1-2; CDR3 protein: CATSVQGAPHYGYTF; CDR3 DNA: TGTGCCACCAGCGTTCAGGGGGCTCCGCACTATGGCTACACCTTC
clone size: -; D gene: -; V gene: TRBV11-3; J gene: TRBJ2-3; CDR3 protein: CASSFLLTSTDTQYF; CDR3 DNA: TGTGCCAGCAGCTTCCTCTTGACTAGCACAGATACGCAGTATTTT
clone size: -; D gene: -; V gene: TRBV12-3/TRBV12-4; J gene: TRBJ2-2; CDR3 protein: CASTVAGELFF; CDR3 DNA: TGTGCCAGCACGGTTGCCGGGGAGCTGTTTTTT
clone size: -; D gene: TRBD1; V gene: TRBV6-1; J gene: TRBJ1-2; CDR3 protein: CASSEAPTGQGAGGYTF; CDR3 DNA: TGTGCCAGCAGTGAAGCCCCTACGGGACAGGGGGCCGGTGGCTACACCTTC
clone size: few; D gene: TRBD1; V gene: TRBV6-5; J gene: TRBJ1-2; CDR3 protein: CASSYGQGYDYGYTF; CDR3 DNA: TGTGCCAGCAGTTACGGACAGGGGTATGACTATGGCTACACCTTC
clone size: -; D gene: TRBD1; V gene: TRBV10-3; J gene: TRBJ2-5; CDR3 protein: CAISDRGRGETQYF; CDR3 DNA: TGTGCCATCAGTGACAGGGGGCGCGGAGAGACCCAGTACTTC